The 14 T cell receptor beta chains reported below all come from one sample, sequenced in a study of cytomegalovirus exposure and HLA in healthy donors (dated by TCRdb to about 2017). Library method: the immunoSEQ multiplex PCR assay. For the multiplex PCR, a mixture combining 60 forward primers for TCR Vbeta segments and 13 reverse primers for TCR Jbeta segments was used. Held by TCRdb, this immuneACCESS table contains in-frame sequences only and omits some clones. Under half of the omission traces to an unresolved V gene where checked; the cause of the rest is unknown. Counted in this sample were 90,000 to 110,000 clones; about 80% of them appeared once. 7.7% of the sample lies in the top ten. The specimen sequenced was PBMCs. Receptor source: a woman aged 45-65 years in good health and CMV-seropositive.

This clone was detected only a few times. DNA of the CDR3: TGCGCCAGCAGTTCTCGGGACAGGGTTTCACCCCTCCACTTT. Its protein product is CASSSRDRVSPLHF. This chain connects TRBV4-1 to TRBJ1-6; 9 bases fit TRBD1. The CDR3 extends over 14 amino acids. With V trimmed by 6 bases and J by 9 bases, 6 bases remained unmatched. The V gene's germline CDR1 is MGHRA and CDR2 YSYEKL.

The V gene is TRBV7-9, the J gene TRBJ2-1; a weak D match, TRBD2 (6 bases). V lost 0 bases and J 7 bases, leaving 13 bases between the germline ends. The CDR3 contains 15 residues. Germline V lookup: CDR1 SEHNR, CDR2 FQNEAQ (reference sequence). As DNA, the CDR3 is TGTGCCAGCAGCTTAGCTTACCTTGCGGGGAATGAGCAGTTCTTC. Its protein is CASSLAYLAGNEQFF.

V usage is TRBV5-4 and J usage is TRBJ2-3, with TRBD1 matching 7 bases. The CDR3 extends over 14 amino acids. CDR1 and CDR2 from the germline V gene are SGHNT and YYREEE (reference sequence). V shed 5 bases, J shed 2 bases, and the junction held 5 bases outside the gene matches. The CDR3 loop is CASRPGTDTDTQYF. The CDR3, as DNA: TGTGCCAGCAGACCTGGGACAGACACAGATACGCAGTATTTT.

V usage is TRBV7-2 and J usage is TRBJ2-7; D is possibly TRBD1 (6 bases). CDR3 length: 16 amino acids. Per germline, CDR1 SGHTA and CDR2 FQGNSA. V was cut by 1 base and J by 2 bases, with 15 bases left in between. The CDR3 coding sequence is TGTGCCAGCAGCTTAGGTGCTGGGGGCGATGCCTACGAGCAGTACTTC. This translates into CASSLGAGGDAYEQYF.

This chain connects TRBV28 to TRBJ2-4; 12 bases agree with TRBD2. The V gene's germline CDR1 is MDHEN and CDR2 SYDVKM. J lost 5 bases, V lost 8 bases, and 4 bases had no gene match. The CDR3 is 14 amino acids. As DNA, the CDR3 is TGTGCCAGCGCTAGCGGGGGGGTCCAAAACATTCAGTACTTC. Amino acid sequence: CASASGGVQNIQYF.

This chain connects TRBV5-6 to TRBJ2-7, with 8 positions matching TRBD2. With 0 bases clipped from V and 6 bases from J, the junction kept 11 bases outside the gene matches. The CDR3 totals 16 residues. Germline V gives CDR1 SGHDT, CDR2 YYEEEE. This CDR3 reads CASSLVGAGEVGEQYF. The CDR3 nucleotides are TGTGCCAGCAGCTTGGTCGGAGCGGGAGAGGTTGGCGAGCAGTACTTC.

V and J are TRBV7-9 and TRBJ1-1; no clear D. The length of the CDR3 is 15 residues. Trimming cost V 5 bases and J 0 bases, with 13 bases left between them. Germline V gene data show CDR1 as SEHNR and CDR2 as FQNEAQ (reference sequence). CDR3 sequence (DNA): TGTGCCAGCAGCGACACCAGCACAATGAACACTGAAGCTTTCTTT. Protein product: CASSDTSTMNTEAFF.

CDR3 region: CASSPTSGWNTEAFF. CDR3 in DNA: TGCGCCAGCAGCCCGACGTCAGGGTGGAACACTGAAGCTTTCTTT. The V call is TRBV5-1, the J call TRBJ1-1, with D tentatively TRBD1 (5 bases). V was shortened by 4 bases and J by 1 base, with 14 bases between the two germline ends. The CDR3 is made up of 15 amino acids. The germline gives CDR1 SGHRS, CDR2 YFSETQ.

This clone was counted once. CDR3 DNA: TGTGCCAGCAGGCAAGCAGGGGGGAGTGAAAAACTGTTTTTT. This translates into CASRQAGGSEKLFF. V usage is TRBV7-2 and J usage is TRBJ1-4; 7 bases align to TRBD1. The CDR3 has 14 residues. The trim removed 6 bases at V and 7 bases at J, leaving 8 bases unmatched. The germline gives CDR1 SGHTA, CDR2 FQGNSA.

The V call is TRBV18, the J call TRBJ1-5, with 8 nucleotides matching TRBD1. Germline CDR1 reads KGHSH; CDR2 reads LQKENI. The V and J ends lost 2 bases and 0 bases, in that order; junction bases with no gene match: 3. The CDR3 is 16 residues long. The CDR3 here is CASSPDRGNSNQPQHF. In nucleotides, the CDR3 is TGTGCCAGCTCACCAGACAGGGGAAATAGCAATCAGCCCCAGCATTTT.

V gene TRBV2 combines with J gene TRBJ2-7; D is uncertain. Trimming left V 6 bases short and J 4 bases short, with 19 bases between. Germline loops: CDR1 SNHLY, CDR2 FYNNEI. This CDR3 is built from 15 residues. DNA for the CDR3: TGTGCCAGCAGAACCGACCTCACGGGTGTATACGAGCAGTACTTC. Its translation: CASRTDLTGVYEQYF. Full variable domain (outside the CDR3, taken from reference TRBV2 and TRBJ2-7): EPEVTQTPSHQVTQMGQEVILRCVPISNHLYFYWYRQILGQKVEFLVSFYNNEISEKSEIFDDQFSVERPDGSNFTLKIRSTKLEDSAMYFCASRTDLTGVYEQYFGPGTRLTVT.

V gene TRBV7-2 combines with J gene TRBJ2-7; D might be TRBD2 (6 bases). CDR1 and CDR2 (germline): SGHTA, FQGNSA. The CDR3 totals 13 residues. Trimming took 0 bases from V and 7 from J, leaving 10 bases between them. CDR3 sequence reads: CASSLATGDEQYF. CDR3 DNA: TGTGCCAGCAGCTTAGCTACGGGGGATGAGCAGTACTTC.

V usage is TRBV6-6 and J usage is TRBJ2-7; 8 positions match TRBD2. This CDR3 comprises 14 residues. V lost 6 bases, J lost 7 bases, and 11 bases stayed unmatched. Germline CDR1 reads MNHNY; CDR2 reads SVGAGI (reference sequence). DNA for the CDR3: TGTGCCAGCAGAACCACAGCGGGAGCTTGGGAGCAGTACTTC. It translates to CASRTTAGAWEQYF.

This clone has a handful of counts. The gene calls are TRBV4-3 and TRBJ2-3; 9 nucleotides match TRBD2. The CDR3 contains 18 residues. Trimming at V came to 0 bases and at J to 6 bases, leaving 13 bases not matched to a gene. The germline V gene has CDR1 LGHNA and CDR2 YSLEER. CDR3 amino acids: CASSQDLYAAGGLDTQYF. The CDR3, as DNA: TGCGCCAGCAGCCAAGATTTATATGCGGCGGGAGGGCTTGATACGCAGTATTTT.